Listed below are T cell receptor beta chains from one sample, sequenced in a study of cytomegalovirus exposure and HLA in healthy donors. Clones were sequenced by immunoSEQ multiplex PCR, and TCRdb holds only the in-frame ones, with some missing. The sample has around 160,000 clones; about three quarters are singletons. The sequenced material came from PBMCs. The source is a man aged 18 to 29 in good health and CMV-seropositive. Both conserved end residues are part of each CDR3. The order of the fields is clone size, J gene, V gene, CDR3 protein. Some rows mark clone size as missing; the rest say once, few, many or name a class of expanded clone.

. | TRBJ2-2 | TRBV7-6 | CASSPQPIGGQNTGELFF
once | TRBJ2-6 | TRBV13 | CASSLGRSSGANVLTF
. | TRBJ1-1 | TRBV7-9 | CASSAGWGQHSFFF
few | TRBJ1-1 | TRBV5-6 | CASSLGDRVNTEAFF
. | TRBJ1-5 | TRBV29-1 | CSVADRGTQPQHF
once | TRBJ1-1 | TRBV6-4 | CASSDWAGATEAFF
. | TRBJ2-6 | TRBV28 | CASGSLPGTGSGANVLTF
. | TRBJ2-1 | TRBV6-5 | CASSASGSLDNEQFF
. | TRBJ1-1 | TRBV27 | CASSSRTGQAFF
. | TRBJ1-2 | TRBV15 | CATSPNRGISNYGYTF
few | TRBJ2-3 | TRBV6-5 | CASSSRTGTDTQYF
. | TRBJ1-2 | TRBV5-6 | CASSLSGQNSNYGYTF
. | TRBJ2-1 | TRBV7-9 | CASSLPSGSSYNEQFF
. | TRBJ1-2 | TRBV5-1 | CASSLGTGGDSNYGYTF
. | TRBJ1-1 | TRBV28 | CASSSQQGSSEAFF
. | TRBJ1-2 | TRBV19 | CASSMVGAYGYTF
. | TRBJ2-5 | TRBV15 | CATSRDLAAQETQYF
few | TRBJ2-5 | TRBV5-1 | CASSLEGQVFSSYQETQYF
. | TRBJ2-1 | TRBV4-1 | CASSQVGGLRTYNEQFF
few | TRBJ1-2 | TRBV2 | CASSEAPGEFYGYTF
. | TRBJ1-2 | TRBV15 | CATSRMEEIINYGYTF
. | TRBJ1-1 | TRBV19 | CASSISRNTEAFF
. | TRBJ1-2 | TRBV28 | CASRGVAYGYTF
. | TRBJ2-2 | TRBV2 | CASSATSGAPNTGELFF
. | TRBJ2-1 | TRBV2 | CASSGEYNEQFF
few | TRBJ1-4 | TRBV30 | CAWSPRGGPTNEKLFF
. | TRBJ2-1 | TRBV13 | CASSPGGRGDEQFF
few | TRBJ1-1 | TRBV5-1 | CASSLEAGNTEAFF
few | TRBJ2-6 | TRBV28 | CASSTRETRADVLTF
once | TRBJ1-1 | TRBV5-4 | CASSLPAPMNTEAFF
. | TRBJ1-5 | TRBV6-6 | CASSSGQGLGQPQHF
. | TRBJ1-2 | TRBV7-2 | CASRLPGQGGYTF
. | TRBJ1-1 | TRBV27 | CASSLVRRAGTEAFF
. | TRBJ1-3 | TRBV29-1 | CSVRGAGNTIYF
. | TRBJ2-1 | TRBV30 | CAWSPSGGGYEQFF
. | TRBJ1-2 | TRBV20-1 | CSARDGGHYTF
. | TRBJ1-4 | TRBV30 | CAWSATGGAALVNEKLFF
. | TRBJ1-1 | TRBV6-1 | CASSEGQGTEAFF